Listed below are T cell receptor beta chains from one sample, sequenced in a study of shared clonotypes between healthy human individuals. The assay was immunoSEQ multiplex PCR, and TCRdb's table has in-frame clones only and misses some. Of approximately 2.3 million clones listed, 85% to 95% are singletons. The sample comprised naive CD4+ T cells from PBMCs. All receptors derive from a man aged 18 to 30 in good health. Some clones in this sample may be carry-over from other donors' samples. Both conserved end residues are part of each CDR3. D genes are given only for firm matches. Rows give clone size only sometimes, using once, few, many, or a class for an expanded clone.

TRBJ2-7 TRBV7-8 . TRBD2 TGTGCCAGCAGGGTCGCGGGGGGCACCTACGAGCAGTACTTC CASRVAGGTYEQYF
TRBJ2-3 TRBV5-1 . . TGCGCCAGCAGCTTGAGTGGCGGGGTCACAGATACGCAGTATTTT CASSLSGGVTDTQYF
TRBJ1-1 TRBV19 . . TGTGCCAGTAGTATAGGGGGGGCTGGAGCTGAAGCTTTCTTT CASSIGGAGAEAFF
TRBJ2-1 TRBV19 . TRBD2 TGTGCCAGTAAAAGTCGGGCTAGCGGGAAACATGAGCAGTTCTTC CASKSRASGKHEQFF
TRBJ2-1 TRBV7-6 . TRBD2 TGTGCCAGCAGCAAGACTAGCGGGAGGGCCTACAATGAGCAGTTCTTC CASSKTSGRAYNEQFF
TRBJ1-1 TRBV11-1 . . TGTGCCAGCAGCTTCGGCCGGAGTATGAACACTGAAGCTTTCTTT CASSFGRSMNTEAFF
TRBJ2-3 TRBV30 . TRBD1 TGTGCCTGGAGTGTGGCAGGGGGCCGTGCAGATACGCAGTATTTT CAWSVAGGRADTQYF
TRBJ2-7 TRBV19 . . TGTGCCAGTAGTACCTCTAGATACTACGAGCAGTACTTC CASSTSRYYEQYF
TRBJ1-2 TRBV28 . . TGTGCCAGCAGTTCCGGGGGACCAAACTATGGCTACACCTTC CASSSGGPNYGYTF
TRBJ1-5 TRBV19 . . TGTGCCAGTAGTATCCTGGGGAGCAATCAGCCCCAGCATTTT CASSILGSNQPQHF
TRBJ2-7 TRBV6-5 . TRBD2 TGTGCCAGCAGCCGAGCGGGAGTCGGCGAGCAGTACTTC CASSRAGVGEQYF
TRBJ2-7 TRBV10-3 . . TGTGCCATCAGTGAGTCGTCGGACGGACCCTACGAGCAGTACTTC CAISESSDGPYEQYF
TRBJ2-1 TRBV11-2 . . TGTGCCAGCAGCTTGCCGGGACGGAGGTCCTACAATGAGCAGTTCTTC CASSLPGRRSYNEQFF
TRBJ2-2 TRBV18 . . TGTGCCAGCTCACCACGGGCCCCTCCCGGGGAGCTGTTTTTT CASSPRAPPGELFF
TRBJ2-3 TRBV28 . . TGTGCCAGCAGTTCGTACAGGGCATTGGGCGCAGATACGCAGTATTTT CASSSYRALGADTQYF
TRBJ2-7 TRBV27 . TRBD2 TGTGCCAGCAGTACCCGTGGTAGCGGGAGATCCCACGAGCAGTACTTC CASSTRGSGRSHEQYF
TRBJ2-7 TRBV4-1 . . TGCGCCAGCAGCAACCCCTATGGGAAAAAGAGAAGCGACTACGAGCAGTACTTC CASSNPYGKKRSDYEQYF
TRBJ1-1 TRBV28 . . TGTGCCAGCAGCTTGGGGAGGGGGAACACTGAAGCTTTCTTT CASSLGRGNTEAFF
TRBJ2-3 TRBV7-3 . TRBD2 TGTGCCAGCAGTCTAGCGGGAATCACAGATACGCAGTATTTT CASSLAGITDTQYF
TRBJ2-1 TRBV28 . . TGTGCCAGCAGTCCCTTGAGGCGGAGCGACAATGAGCAGTTCTTC CASSPLRRSDNEQFF
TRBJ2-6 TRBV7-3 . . TGTGCCAGCAGCGTGGGGGCGACTGGGGCCAACGTCCTGACTTTC CASSVGATGANVLTF
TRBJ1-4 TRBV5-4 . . TGTGCCAGCAGCTTAAATTTGGGTGACAGTATCGAAAAACTGTTTTTT CASSLNLGDSIEKLFF
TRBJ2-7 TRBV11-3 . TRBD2 TGTGCCAGCAGCTTAAGCCCGGGACTAGCGGGAGGAGGCGAGCAGTACTTC CASSLSPGLAGGGEQYF
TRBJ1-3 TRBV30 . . TGTGCCTGGACTTCTGGGACCCCCTCTGGAAACACCATATATTTT CAWTSGTPSGNTIYF
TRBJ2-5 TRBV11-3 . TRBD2 TGTGCCAGCAGCTTAGGCGGGGGGGCACCGAAAGAGACCCAGTACTTC CASSLGGGAPKETQYF
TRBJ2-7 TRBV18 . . TGTGCCAGCTCACCGACCGAAAGCGGCGCTTCCTACGAGCAGTACTTC CASSPTESGASYEQYF
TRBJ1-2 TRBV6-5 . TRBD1 TGTGCCAGCAGTGCCCGGGACAGGGGCGGAGGGGGCTACACCTTC CASSARDRGGGGYTF
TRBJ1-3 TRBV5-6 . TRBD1 TGTGCCAGCAGCTTAGGACAGGGCGGAAACACCATATATTTT CASSLGQGGNTIYF
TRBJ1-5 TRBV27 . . TGTGCCAGCAGTTTTCGGGTCAATCAGCCCCAGCATTTT CASSFRVNQPQHF
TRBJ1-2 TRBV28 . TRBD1 TGTGCCAGCAGTTTCGCGGGACAGAGATATGGCTACACCTTC CASSFAGQRYGYTF
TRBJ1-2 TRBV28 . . TGTGCCAGCAGGACGAGCTTGGGCTATGGCTACACCTTC CASRTSLGYGYTF
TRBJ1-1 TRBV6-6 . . TGTGCCAGCAGTTACGGGGGGCCGAGCACTGAAGCTTTCTTT CASSYGGPSTEAFF
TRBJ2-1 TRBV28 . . TGTGCCAGCACCACGGGGCTCGTCTCCTACAATGAGCAGTTCTTC CASTTGLVSYNEQFF
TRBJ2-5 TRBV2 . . TGTGCCAGCAGCCAGGGCGGAGGAGAGACCCAGTACTTC CASSQGGGETQYF
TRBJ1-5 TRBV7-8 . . TGTGCCAGCAGCCCCTTGAGGGGAGGGAGCAATCAGCCCCAGCATTTT CASSPLRGGSNQPQHF
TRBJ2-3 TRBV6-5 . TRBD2 TGTGCCAGCAGTTACTTACTAGCGGGCACGTCAGGTACGCAGTATTTT CASSYLLAGTSGTQYF
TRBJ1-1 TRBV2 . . TGTGCCAACCCCGCTCAGGGAGACACTGAAGCTTTCTTT CANPAQGDTEAFF
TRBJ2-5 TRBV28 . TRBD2 TGTGCCAGCAGTAGCGGGAGTGCCAGTCGGGAGACCCAGTACTTC CASSSGSASRETQYF
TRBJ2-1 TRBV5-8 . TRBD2 TGTGCCAGCAGCCTAGGGACTAGCCGGCGGTTTGAGTTCTTC CASSLGTSRRFEFF
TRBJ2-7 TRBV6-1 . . TGTGCCAGCAGTGAAGTCGGCATTTACGAGCAGTACTTC CASSEVGIYEQYF
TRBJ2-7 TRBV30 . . TGTGCCTGGACCACAGGACCCTACGAGCAGTACTTC CAWTTGPYEQYF
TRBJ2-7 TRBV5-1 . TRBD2 TGCGCCAGCAGGAAGCAGCGGGACCCCTCCTACGAGCAGTACTTC CASRKQRDPSYEQYF
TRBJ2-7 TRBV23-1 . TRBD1 TGCGCCAGCAGTCGGGACAGGGGGCTTCTTGTTTCCTACGAGCAGTACTTC CASSRDRGLLVSYEQYF
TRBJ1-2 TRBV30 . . TGTGCCTGGAGTGTGGACAGCCGTTACTATGGCTACACCTTC CAWSVDSRYYGYTF
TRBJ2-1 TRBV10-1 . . TGCGCCAGCAGGGAGTCAGGGTCTGGGAATGAGCAGTTCTTC CASRESGSGNEQFF
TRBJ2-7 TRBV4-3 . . TGCGCCAGCAGCCAAGAACCGGGACATAACTACGAGCAGTACTTC CASSQEPGHNYEQYF
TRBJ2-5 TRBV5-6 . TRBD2 TGTGCCAGCAGCTCGCCTACTAGCGGGAGAAGTGAGACCCAGTACTTC CASSSPTSGRSETQYF
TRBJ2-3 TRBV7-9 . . TGTGCCAGCAGCTTATTGGAGGGCACAGATACGCAGTATTTT CASSLLEGTDTQYF
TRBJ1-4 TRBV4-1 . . TGCGCCAGCAGCCCCCCTGGACAGAATAATGAAAAACTGTTTTTT CASSPPGQNNEKLFF
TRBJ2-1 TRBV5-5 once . TGTGCCAGCAGCTGGGGTTACAATGAGCAGTTCTTC CASSWGYNEQFF
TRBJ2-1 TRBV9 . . TGTGCCAGCAGCGCACTGGGGCAGACAGTCTACAATGAGCAGTTCTTC CASSALGQTVYNEQFF
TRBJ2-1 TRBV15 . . TGTGCCACCAGTACGACGGTGTACTCCTACAATGAGCAGTTCTTC CATSTTVYSYNEQFF
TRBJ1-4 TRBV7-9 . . TGTGCCAGCAGCTTAGTAGGGGGTAATGAAAAACTGTTTTTT CASSLVGGNEKLFF
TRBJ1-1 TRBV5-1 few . TGCGCCAGCAGCTTGGTCGGGCAGCTTAGCGAAGCTTTCTTT CASSLVGQLSEAFF